A single sample gave rise to the 7 T cell receptor beta chains below, sequenced in a study of immune cell composition in non-small cell lung cancer. Normal lung sampling was at least 3 cm from the tumour, as distant as possible. TCRdb's copy holds only in-frame clones and misses some; the assay was immunoSEQ multiplex PCR. The table records approximately 3,800 clones, approximately 80% of them present only once. The sequenced sample consisted of non-adjacent lung tissue. The receptors were gathered from a human donor with non-small cell lung cancer.

This clone occurred once. CDR3 in amino acids: CASSLGTLGTGELFF. For the CDR3, the DNA is TGTGCCAGCAGTTTAGGGACACTAGGCACCGGGGAGCTGTTTTTT. The chain couples TRBV28 to TRBJ2-2, with D perhaps matching TRBD1 (6 bases). The V gene lost 2 bases and the J gene lost 4 bases, with 11 bases spanning the gap. Germline V gene lookup returns CDR1 MDHEN and CDR2 SYDVKM. This CDR3 has 15 residues.

The rearrangement uses TRBV27 and TRBJ1-1, with 9 positions matching TRBD1. J lost 2 bases, V lost 5 bases, and 6 bases had no gene match. The CDR3 is 15 amino acids. Looked up from germline, CDR1 is MNHEY and CDR2 is SMNVEV (reference sequence). The CDR3 DNA sequence: TGTGCCAGCAGTATCACAGGGGGCTTAAACACTGAAGCTTTCTTT. It is translated as CASSITGGLNTEAFF.

This chain connects TRBV29-1 to TRBJ2-2, with 10 nucleotides matching TRBD2. Germline V gene lookup returns CDR1 SQVTM and CDR2 ANQGSEA. The CDR3 sequence is 15 residues long. V lost 4 bases and J lost 4; bases outside the gene matches: 6. Here the CDR3 reads CSVAGTSVFTGELFF. CDR3 DNA sequence: TGCAGCGTTGCCGGGACTAGCGTCTTCACCGGGGAGCTGTTTTTT.

CDR3 residues: CASSLSAGVVDEQYF. CDR3 sequence (DNA): TGTGCCAGCAGCTTATCGGCGGGAGTAGTAGACGAGCAGTACTTC. V usage is TRBV7-6 and J usage is TRBJ2-5; 7 bases align to TRBD2. Gene TRBJ2-7 matches the end of the DNA better, so the J call may be wrong. The V gene's germline CDR1 is SGHVS and CDR2 FNYEAQ. The CDR3 totals 15 residues.

The chain is built from TRBV19 and TRBJ1-2; D is ambiguous. Germline CDR1 LNHDA, CDR2 SQIVND (reference sequence). The CDR3 has 12 amino acids. The V and J ends lost 1 base and 6 bases respectively, with 6 bases between them. This chain's CDR3 is CASSIGSNGYTF. CDR3 DNA: TGTGCCAGTAGTATAGGATCTAATGGCTACACCTTC.

The chain uses TRBV28 and TRBJ2-2; tentatively, D is TRBD2 (6 bases). This CDR3 is 14 amino acids long. In germline, CDR1 is MDHEN, CDR2 SYDVKM. V gave up 10 bases and J gave up 6 bases, with 18 bases separating them. This chain's CDR3 is CATSRWGEAGELFF. Written as DNA, the CDR3 is TGTGCCACCTCACGTTGGGGGGAAGCCGGGGAGCTGTTTTTT. Full variable domain (missing parts from reference TRBV28 and TRBJ2-2): DVKVTQSSRYLVKRTGEKVFLECVQDMDHENMFWYRQDPGLGLRLIYFSYDVKMKEKGDIPEGYSVSREKKERFSLILESASTNQTSMYLCATSRWGEAGELFFGEGSRLTVL.

The V call is TRBV7-6, the J call TRBJ2-7; 7 bases are shared with TRBD2. Germline V gene lookup returns CDR1 SGHVS and CDR2 FNYEAQ. Trimming took 2 bases from V and 5 from J; bases not matched to a gene: 9. The CDR3 length is 15 residues. The CDR3 sequence is CASSLSAGVVDEQYF. CDR3 bases: TGTGCCAGCAGCTTATCGGCGGGAGTAGTAGACGAGCAGTACTTC.